The 6 T cell receptor beta chains presented below share a single source sample, sequenced in a study of T cells in Graves' hyperthyroidism and ophthalmopathy. The source material, RNA transcripts, was used to amplify TCR beta CDR3 regions. Using the HTBI primer set, a first-round RT-PCR was run on the TCR CDR3. TCRdb re-analysed the multiplex PCR reads in MiXCR, keeping a single row per CDR3 protein. The table has around 300,000 distinct CDR3 sequences, roughly 15% seen once; the top ten hold roughly 33%. The source material was blood. These TCRs come from a middle-aged woman with Graves' ophthalmopathy.

In its sample, this clonotype was seen many times. The CDR3 spells CASSRGTDTEAFF. The CDR3 bases are TGTGCCAGCAGCAGGGGAACGGACACTGAAGCTTTCTTT. This chain links TRBV28 with TRBJ1-1; perhaps TRBD1 as D (6 bases). Germline V lookup: CDR1 MDHEN, CDR2 SYDVKM. The ends were cut back, 6 bases at V and 3 bases at J, with 11 bases in the middle. The length of the CDR3 is 13 residues.

This clonotype was picked up many times. This sequence joins TRBV12-3 or TRBV12-4 and TRBJ1-1; no firm D call. The CDR3 totals 14 residues. V was shortened by 3 bases and J by 1 base, with 9 bases between the two germline ends. CDR3 in amino acids: CASSFGVGNTEAFF. The CDR3 DNA sequence: TGTGCCAGCAGTTTTGGGGTTGGGAACACTGAAGCTTTCTTT.

This clonotype occurred many times. The genes are TRBV29-1 and TRBJ2-1; D is undetermined. Germline-derived CDR1 and CDR2 are SQVTM and ANQGSEA. CDR3 length equals 11 residues. V shed 7 bases and J shed 7 bases, with 11 bases lying between them. The CDR3, as DNA: TGCAGCGGTCTAGTGGTGAATGAGCAGTTCTTC. Protein: CSGLVVNEQFF.

This clonotype was found many times. J is TRBJ2-1 and V is TRBV5-8; D is possibly TRBD2 (6 bases). The germline gives CDR1 SGHTS, CDR2 YDEGEE. The CDR3 contains 14 residues. V was trimmed by 4 bases and J by 9 bases, leaving 17 bases between them. The CDR3 here is CASSVRLVSGEQFF. CDR3 nucleotides: TGTGCCAGCAGCGTGAGACTAGTTAGCGGTGAGCAGTTCTTC. Variable domain in full (rest from reference TRBV5-8 and TRBJ2-1): EAGVTQSPTHLIKTRGQQATLRCSPISGHTSVYWYQQALGLGLQFLLWYDEGEERNRGNFPPRFSGRQFPNYSSELNVNALELEDSALYLCASSVRLVSGEQFFGPGTRLTVL.

In its sample, this clonotype was seen many times. The gene calls are TRBV6-5 and TRBJ2-3; D perhaps matches TRBD1 (6 bases). CDR1 and CDR2 (germline): MNHEY, SVGAGI. Trimming removed 0 bases from V and 4 bases from J, with 11 bases in between. This CDR3 has 15 amino acids. The CDR3 sequence: CASSYSNEGADTQYF. The CDR3 DNA sequence: TGTGCCAGCAGTTACTCAAACGAGGGGGCAGATACGCAGTATTTT.

This clonotype was counted at least ten times. The chain employs TRBV12-3 or TRBV12-4 and TRBJ2-7; 12 bases agree with TRBD2. V gave up 5 bases and J gave up 2 bases; unmatched junction bases: 4. This CDR3 comprises 15 residues. The CDR3 DNA is TGTGCCAGCAGTGCCAGACTAGCGGGAGCCTACGAGCAGTACTTC. This sequence encodes CASSARLAGAYEQYF.